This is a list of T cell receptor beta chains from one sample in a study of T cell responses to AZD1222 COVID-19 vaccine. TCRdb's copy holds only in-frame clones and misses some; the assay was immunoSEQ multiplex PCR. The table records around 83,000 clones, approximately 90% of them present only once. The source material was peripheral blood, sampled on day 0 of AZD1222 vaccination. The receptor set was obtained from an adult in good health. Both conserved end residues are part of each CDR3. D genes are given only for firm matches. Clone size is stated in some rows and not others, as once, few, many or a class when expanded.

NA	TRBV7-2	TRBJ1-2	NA	TGTGCCAGCAGCTTTGCCCTCTATGGCTACACCTTC	CASSFALYGYTF
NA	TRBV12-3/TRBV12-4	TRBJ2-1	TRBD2	TGTGCCAGCAGTCGGACTAGCGGCTATGAGCAGTTCTTC	CASSRTSGYEQFF
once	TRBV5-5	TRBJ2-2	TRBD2	TGTGCCAGCAGCCCCTGGACTAGCGGGAGGGCGTCGGACACCGGGGAGCTGTTTTTT	CASSPWTSGRASDTGELFF
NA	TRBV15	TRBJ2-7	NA	TGTGCCACCAGCAGAGATGGCTACGAGCAGTACTTC	CATSRDGYEQYF
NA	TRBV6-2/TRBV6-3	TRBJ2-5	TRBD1	TGTGCCAGCAGTGACAGGGGGGGGGAGACCCAGTACTTC	CASSDRGGETQYF
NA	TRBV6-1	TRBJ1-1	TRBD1	TGTGCCAGCAGTGAACCGGGACAGGGGGACACTGAAGCTTTCTTT	CASSEPGQGDTEAFF
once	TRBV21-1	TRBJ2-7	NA	TGTGCCAGCAGCAAAGGGACTAGCGGCGAGCAGTACTTC	CASSKGTSGEQYF
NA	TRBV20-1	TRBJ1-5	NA	TGCAGTGCTAGTGGTTACGAACGAGTCGGTCAGCCCCAGCATTTT	CSASGYERVGQPQHF
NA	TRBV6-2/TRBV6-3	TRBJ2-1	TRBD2	TGTGCCAGCAGTCAACTAGCGCTTATTTACAATGAGCAGTTCTTC	CASSQLALIYNEQFF
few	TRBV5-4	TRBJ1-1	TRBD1	TGTGCCAGCAGCTCGGGACAGGAGAACACTGAAGCTTTCTTT	CASSSGQENTEAFF
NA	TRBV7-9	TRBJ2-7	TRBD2	TGTGCCAGCAGCTTCCTCGGGGGAGGGGATTACGAGCAGTACTTC	CASSFLGGGDYEQYF
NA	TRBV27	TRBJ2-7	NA	TGTGCCAGCAGTTTGGTAGGAGGTATACACGAGCAGTACTTC	CASSLVGGIHEQYF
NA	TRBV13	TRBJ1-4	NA	TGTGCCAGCAGCTTACGACACGTTGAAAAACTGTTTTTT	CASSLRHVEKLFF
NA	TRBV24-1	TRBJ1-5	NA	TGTGCCACCAGTGATCGGACGGACAATCAGCCCCAGCATTTT	CATSDRTDNQPQHF
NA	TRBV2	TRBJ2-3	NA	TGTGCCAGCAGCTACGGATACACAGATACGCAGTATTTT	CASSYGYTDTQYF
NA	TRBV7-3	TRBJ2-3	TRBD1	TGTGCCAGCAGCTTAAGGGACAGTGGCACAGATACGCAGTATTTT	CASSLRDSGTDTQYF
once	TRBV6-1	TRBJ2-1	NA	TGTGCCAGCAGTGAACAGGGCTTGTATGGTGAGCAGTTCTTC	CASSEQGLYGEQFF
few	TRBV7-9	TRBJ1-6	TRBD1	TGTGCCAGCAGCGCCGCGGGACAGGGCAATTCACCCCTCCACTTT	CASSAAGQGNSPLHF
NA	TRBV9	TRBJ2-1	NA	TGTGCCAGCAGCGATGGCCCTACTGTTTCCTACAATGAGCAGTTCTTC	CASSDGPTVSYNEQFF
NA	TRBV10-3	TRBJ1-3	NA	TGTGCCATCAGTCCTACAGGGCCTTCTGGAAACACCATATATTTT	CAISPTGPSGNTIYF
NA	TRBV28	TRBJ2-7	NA	TGTGCCAGCAGTCCCTGGCGGGGCGGCACCGTAAAGCAGTACTTC	CASSPWRGGTVKQYF
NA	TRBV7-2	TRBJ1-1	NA	TGTGCCAGCAGCTCATTTAGTGGGCTGAACACTGAAGCTTTCTTT	CASSSFSGLNTEAFF
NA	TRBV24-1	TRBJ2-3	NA	TGTGCCACCAGTGATGCGGCCGAAGGGAGACCAGATACGCAGTATTTT	CATSDAAEGRPDTQYF
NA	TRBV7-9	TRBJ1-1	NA	TGTGCCAGCAGCCCAAAGGTTAAGGACACTGAAGCTTTCTTT	CASSPKVKDTEAFF
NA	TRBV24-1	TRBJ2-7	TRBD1	TGTGCCACCAGGACCACGACAGGGTTCGTTGCGTACGAGCAGTACTTC	CATRTTTGFVAYEQYF
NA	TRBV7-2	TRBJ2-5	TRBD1	TGTGCCAGCAGCCTTGGACAGGCTCAAGAGACCCAGTACTTC	CASSLGQAQETQYF
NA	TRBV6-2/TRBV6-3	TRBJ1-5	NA	TGTGCCAGCAGCCCCGTCCAGGCAGATCAGCCCCAGCATTTT	CASSPVQADQPQHF
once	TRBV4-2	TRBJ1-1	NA	TGTGCCAGCAGCCCGGGGGGTGGGCGCACTGAAGCTTTCTTT	CASSPGGGRTEAFF
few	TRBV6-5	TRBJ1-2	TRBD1	TGTGCCAGCAGTCAGCAGGGGGCGGGGAAGGGCTACACCTTC	CASSQQGAGKGYTF
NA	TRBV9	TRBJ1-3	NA	TGTGCCAGCAGCGTAGGTGTACAATGGGAAAACACCATATATTTT	CASSVGVQWENTIYF
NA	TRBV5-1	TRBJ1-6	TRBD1	TGCGCCAGCAGCTTGGCCGGGACAGTAGATAATTCACCCCTCCACTTT	CASSLAGTVDNSPLHF
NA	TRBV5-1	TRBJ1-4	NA	TGCGTCAGCAGCCGCTCCCAAGGGGCTAATGAAAAACTGTTTTTT	CVSSRSQGANEKLFF
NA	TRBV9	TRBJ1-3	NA	TGTGCCAGCAGCCCATTAGTAGGGGGAGGAAACACCATATATTTT	CASSPLVGGGNTIYF
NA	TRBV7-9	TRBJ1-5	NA	TGTGCCAGCAGCTCCGGACGGCTAAATCAGCCCCAGCATTTT	CASSSGRLNQPQHF
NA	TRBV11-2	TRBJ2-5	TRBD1	TGTGCCAGCAGCTTCCAGGGACAGGGGAGAGAGACCCAGTACTTC	CASSFQGQGRETQYF
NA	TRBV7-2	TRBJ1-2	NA	TGTGCCAGCAGCCCGCCCAACAGTGGGTCAAGTGGCTACACCTTC	CASSPPNSGSSGYTF
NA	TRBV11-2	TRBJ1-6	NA	TGTGCCAGCAGCTCCTATAATTCACCCCTCCACTTT	CASSSYNSPLHF
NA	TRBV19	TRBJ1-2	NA	TGTGCCAGTAGTATAACGCCAAACTATGGCTACACCTTC	CASSITPNYGYTF
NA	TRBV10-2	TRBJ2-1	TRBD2	TGCGCCAGCAGGACCGGGACTACTCTCCCCAATGAGCAGTTCTTC	CASRTGTTLPNEQFF
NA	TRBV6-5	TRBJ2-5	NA	TGTGCCAGCAGTTACTCAGGGTCCCAAGAGACCCAGTACTTC	CASSYSGSQETQYF
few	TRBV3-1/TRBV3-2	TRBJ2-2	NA	TGTGCCAGCAGCCGGTGGGACGGCACCGGGGAGCTGTTTTTT	CASSRWDGTGELFF
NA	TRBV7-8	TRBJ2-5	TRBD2	TGTGCCAGCAGCTTAGGGACTAGGAGAGAGACCCAGTACTTC	CASSLGTRRETQYF
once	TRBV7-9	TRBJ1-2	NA	TGTGCCAGCAGCTTAGCACAGGCTGCCTATGGCTACACCTTC	CASSLAQAAYGYTF
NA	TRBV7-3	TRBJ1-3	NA	TGTGCCAGCAGCTCTCGATCGGACGATGACACCATATATTTT	CASSSRSDDDTIYF
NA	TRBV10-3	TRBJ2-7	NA	TGTGCCATCAGTGCGGACAGAGAGCAGTACTTC	CAISADREQYF
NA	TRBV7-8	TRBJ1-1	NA	TGTGCCAGCAGCTCCCGCCGATTCAACACTGAAGCTTTCTTT	CASSSRRFNTEAFF
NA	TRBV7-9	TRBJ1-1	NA	TGTGCCAGCAGCTTTACAGCGAACACTGAAGCTTTCTTT	CASSFTANTEAFF
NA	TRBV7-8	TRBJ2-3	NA	TGTGCCAGCAGCTTCCCGGGCACAGATACGCAGTATTTT	CASSFPGTDTQYF
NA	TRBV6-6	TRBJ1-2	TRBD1	TGTGCCACCATTGGACAGGAGTACTATGGCTACACCTTC	CATIGQEYYGYTF
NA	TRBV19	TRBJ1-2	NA	TGTGCCAGTAGTATCCCCAGGGGAAAAGGCTACACCTTC	CASSIPRGKGYTF
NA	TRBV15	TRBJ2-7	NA	TGTGCCACCAGCAGGGTGGGCCCTATTTACGAGCAGTACTTC	CATSRVGPIYEQYF